This entry is about one TCR beta chain. Measured with immunoSEQ multiplex PCR; TCRdb has only the in-frame clones, and not every one. The table has over 120,000 clones, 65% to 85% seen once. The data derive from a study of blood T cell repertoires in COVID-19. Study-wide background: Some COVID-19 samples were acute and others convalescent; all came from the United States, Italy and Spain.

This receptor was taken from a woman aged 55-69 years with acute or convalescent COVID-19. The sample consisted of peripheral blood.

The CDR3 sequence: CASSSTSGLDTQYF. The CDR3 bases are TGCGCCAGCAGCTCCACTAGCGGATTAGATACGCAGTATTTT. V and J are TRBV5-1 and TRBJ2-3; 8 bases align to TRBD2. CDR3 length equals 14 residues. The germline gives CDR1 SGHRS, CDR2 YFSETQ. V dropped 3 bases and J dropped 5; count of bases not matched to a gene: 5.